This T cell receptor (beta chain) was sequenced during a study of T cells in Graves' hyperthyroidism and ophthalmopathy. Exclusion of a patient resulted from uncontrolled infection, other autoimmune disease, pregnancy or lactation. This clonotype was detected only a few times. The J segment lost 3 bases and the V segment lost 7 bases, leaving 5 bases of the junction unmatched. Germline CDR1 is DFQATT and CDR2 is SNEGSKA (reference sequence). The CDR3 consists of 13 residues. Researchers took RNA transcripts and amplified the TCR beta CDR3 regions from them. HTBI primers were the set used in a first-round RT-PCR of the TCR CDR3. From the multiplex PCR reads, TCRdb called clonotypes with MiXCR, one entry per CDR3 protein. The sample records 300,000 to 450,000 distinct CDR3 sequences, around 18% being singletons.

What was sequenced was blood. The chain carries TRBV20-1 and TRBJ2-2; TRBD2 matches 7 bases. The origin of this receptor is a man in his late teens or twenties with Graves' ophthalmopathy. Here the CDR3 DNA reads TGCAGTGTACTAGCGCCTGACACCGGGGAGCTGTTTTTT. Translation: CSVLAPDTGELFF.